The 14 T cell receptor beta chains listed next were all sequenced from one sample in a study of T cell responses to AZD1222 COVID-19 vaccine. Data came from immunoSEQ multiplex PCR; TCRdb stores just in-frame clones and leaves some out. This sample has more than 75,000 clones, with 75% to 95% found just once. Material: peripheral blood, obtained 28 days after the second AZD1222 dose. These receptors were obtained from an adult who received the AZD1222 COVID-19 vaccine.

The genes are TRBV19 and TRBJ2-1; D remains ambiguous. Germline-derived CDR1 and CDR2 are LNHDA and SQIVND (reference sequence). The ends were cut back, 1 base at V and 4 bases at J, with 2 bases in the middle. The CDR3 covers 12 residues. Written as DNA, the CDR3 is TGTGCCAGTAGTATAGCTTACAATGAGCAGTTCTTC. This gives the protein CASSIAYNEQFF. Combining the CDR3 with reference TRBV19 and TRBJ2-1 gives the whole variable domain DGGITQSPKYLFRKEGQNVTLSCEQNLNHDAMYWYRQDPGQGLRLIYYSQIVNDFQKGDIAEGYSVSREKKESFPLTVTSAQKNPTAFYLCASSIAYNEQFFGPGTRLTVL.

The chain recombines TRBV7-8 with TRBJ2-7, with TRBD1 matching over 8 bases. Germline V lookup: CDR1 SGHVS, CDR2 FQNEAQ. This CDR3 comprises 15 residues. V gave up 1 base and J gave up 1 base; unmatched junction bases: 3. CDR3 coding DNA: TGTGCCAGCAGCTTAGTCCGGGACAGGTCCTACGAGCAGTACTTC. Amino acids: CASSLVRDRSYEQYF.

J is TRBJ2-7 and V is TRBV28; TRBD2 aligns across 13 bases. Germline assignment: CDR1 MDHEN and CDR2 SYDVKM. The CDR3 runs 14 residues. The V and J ends lost 7 bases and 4 bases, in that order; junction bases with no gene match: 4. Here the CDR3 reads CASTRTSGSYEQYF. Written as DNA, the CDR3 is TGTGCCAGCACGCGGACTAGCGGGAGTTACGAGCAGTACTTC.

This chain links TRBV29-1 with TRBJ2-2; 7 bases are a match to TRBD2. Germline V gene data show CDR1 as SQVTM and CDR2 as ANQGSEA. J was trimmed by 5 bases and V by 7 bases; bases with no gene match: 1. The CDR3 length is 11 residues. The CDR3 region is CSGGGTGELFF. The CDR3 nucleotides read TGCAGCGGCGGGGGAACCGGGGAGCTGTTTTTT.

This clone was counted once. The V call is TRBV27, the J call TRBJ2-3, with 8 bases aligning to TRBD1. V lost 7 bases and J lost 7; bases outside the gene matches: 16. The CDR3 covers 16 residues. Germline-derived CDR1 and CDR2 are MNHEY and SMNVEV (reference sequence). DNA for the CDR3: TGTGCCAGCATGTTGTGGGGCAGGGGGCGCCCGAATACGCAGTATTTT. Translation gives CASMLWGRGRPNTQYF.

J is TRBJ2-7 and V is TRBV19; 9 bases match TRBD1. Unmatched junction bases numbered 4, after V lost 4 bases and J lost 3 bases. Germline values: CDR1 LNHDA, CDR2 SQIVND (reference sequence). This CDR3 is built from 14 residues. DNA for the CDR3: TGTGCCAGTAGTAGGGGACAGGGCCACTACGAGCAGTACTTC. This encodes CASSRGQGHYEQYF.

The chain uses TRBV11-2 and TRBJ2-7; perhaps D is TRBD1 or TRBD2 (5 bases each). Between the trimmed V and J ends, which lost 5 bases and 4 bases, there was a span of 18 bases. CDR3 size: 15 residues. CDR1 and CDR2 from the germline V gene are SGHAT and FQNNGV. The CDR3 protein is CASSPTAVRGYEQYF. The CDR3 DNA sequence: TGTGCCAGCAGCCCCACCGCGGTGAGGGGTTACGAGCAGTACTTC.

The chain joins TRBV3-1 (or the pseudogene TRBV3-2) to TRBJ2-7; TRBD2 might be the D (6 bases). Germline CDR1 LGHDT, CDR2 YNNKEL (reference sequence). The CDR3 runs 13 residues. Trimming cost V 4 bases and J 0 bases, with 7 bases left between them. The CDR3 nucleotides read TGTGCCAGCAGCCGGGACTCCTCCTACGAGCAGTACTTC. It codes for CASSRDSSYEQYF.

The chain joins TRBV11-3 to TRBJ2-1; the match to TRBD2 covers 7 bases. CDR3 length: 14 residues. V shed 4 bases, J shed 7 bases, and the junction held 7 bases outside the gene matches. The germline V gene has CDR1 SGHNT and CDR2 YENEEA. The DNA for the CDR3 is TGTGCCAGCAGCTCCCTGGGGAGGGCTAATGAGCAGTTCTTC. Its protein product is CASSSLGRANEQFF.

The rearrangement links TRBV19 to TRBJ2-7, with D possibly TRBD1 on 6 matching bases. Germline V gives CDR1 LNHDA, CDR2 SQIVND (reference sequence). The V end lost 5 bases, the J end lost 0 bases, and 14 bases lay between the germline ends. This CDR3 contains 15 residues. The CDR3 region is CASSSPGHLSYEQYF. The CDR3 bases are TGTGCCAGTAGTTCCCCGGGACACCTCTCCTACGAGCAGTACTTC.

The V gene is TRBV6-2 or TRBV6-3, the J gene TRBJ2-7; the D is unclear. The CDR3 is made up of 13 amino acids. Per the germline V gene, CDR1 is MNHEY and CDR2 is SVGEGT. The germline V and J ends were trimmed by 6 bases and 2 bases, with 11 bases remaining between them. The CDR3 spells CASSSTPTYEQYF. The CDR3 DNA sequence: TGTGCCAGCAGCTCGACTCCGACCTACGAGCAGTACTTC.

In its sample, this clone was seen once. V gene TRBV5-1 combines with J gene TRBJ2-7; TRBD2 agrees at 12 bases. The length of the CDR3 is 15 residues. Germline CDR1 SGHRS, CDR2 YFSETQ. J gave up 5 bases and V 0 bases, and 3 bases lay outside the gene matches. In DNA form, the CDR3 reads TGCGCCAGCAGCTTGGGACTAGCGGGAGTCAACGAGCAGTACTTC. This sequence encodes CASSLGLAGVNEQYF.

This clone is a singleton in its sample. The gene calls are TRBV6-6 and TRBJ2-7; 7 nucleotides align to TRBD2. V shed 4 bases, J shed 2 bases, and the junction held 8 bases outside the gene matches. Germline values: CDR1 MNHNY, CDR2 SVGAGI (reference sequence). This CDR3 region has 15 residues. CDR3 protein: CASSSLLASPYEQYF. In nucleotides, the CDR3 is TGTGCCAGCAGTTCTCTACTAGCGAGCCCCTACGAGCAGTACTTC.

The chain employs TRBV3-1 (or the pseudogene TRBV3-2) and TRBJ1-2; the D gene is possibly TRBD1 (5 bases). There are 15 residues in the CDR3. V lost 0 bases to trimming and J lost 6 bases, with 14 bases between them. Germline-derived CDR1 and CDR2 are LGHDT and YNNKEL (reference sequence). As DNA, the CDR3 is TGTGCCAGCAGCCAAGATGAGGGGACCCTCCATGGCTACACCTTC. It encodes CASSQDEGTLHGYTF.